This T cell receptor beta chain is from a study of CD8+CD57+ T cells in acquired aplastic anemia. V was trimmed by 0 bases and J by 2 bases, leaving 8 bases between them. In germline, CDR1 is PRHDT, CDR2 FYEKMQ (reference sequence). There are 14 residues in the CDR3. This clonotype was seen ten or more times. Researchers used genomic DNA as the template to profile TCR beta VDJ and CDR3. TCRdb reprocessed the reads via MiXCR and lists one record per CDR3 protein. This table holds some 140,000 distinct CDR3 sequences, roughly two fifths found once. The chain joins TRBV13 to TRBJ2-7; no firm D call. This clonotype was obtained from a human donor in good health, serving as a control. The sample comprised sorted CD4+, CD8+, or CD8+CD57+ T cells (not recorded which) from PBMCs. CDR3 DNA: TGTGCCAGCAGCTTAGGGCTAATCCCCTACGAGCAGTACTTC. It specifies CASSLGLIPYEQYF.